Sequencing of this T cell receptor (beta chain) was carried out in a study of metastatic and nonmetastatic thyroid tumors (dated by TCRdb to 2018 to 2021). Background for the entire study: For patients with malignant and with benign thyroid disease, the researchers compared repertoires between peripheral blood samples and tumor or nodule tissue samples.

In its sample, this clone was seen many times. Its antigen remains undetermined. The sample holds no much larger clone one base away, and base qualities are not on file. The V end loses 0 bases and the J end loses 7 bases, and a stretch of 8 bases separates them. From its cysteine to its phenylalanine, the CDR3 spans 12 amino acids. This entry keeps only the CDR3 DNA: 36 bases, framed from base 1. According to the germline V gene, CDR1 reads SGHRS and CDR2 reads YFSETQ. To prepare the library, PCR was applied. Reads for this sample came from an Illumina HiSeq 4000. The TCR beta-chain CDR3 region of each patient was profiled by high-throughput sequencing. The authors' analysis ran thus. A classifier to discriminate distant-metastatic papillary thyroid cancer patients was built from CDR3 differences across clinicopathological groups. Repertoire diversity was assessed with the Shannon index, and tumor-blood repertoire similarity with the Morisita-Horn index. The public reads were run again by TCRdb, first through fastp at Q25 and then through MiXCR, and only productive beta chains were kept. TCRdb, not the original authors, processed these V and J calls. Counted in this sample were 85,000 to 100,000 clones; roughly 12% of them appeared once. The ten largest make up about 11% of the sample.

Before undergoing thyroid surgery, none of the patients had been given any kind of treatment. The study retrospectively analysed patient clinical samples collected from about 2011 to 2018 using T-cell receptor beta sequencing. The study at large found these results: TCR beta diversity was reported as significantly higher in malignant tumors than in benign nodules, in both blood and tumor samples.

The rearranged chain carries TRBV5-1 and TRBJ2-7, with the D gene uncertain. This sequence originates from a female donor with papillary thyroid cancer or a benign thyroid nodule (not recorded which). Some clones in this sample may be carry-over from other donors' samples. The sample consisted of blood. The CDR3 here reads CASSLGTEEQYF. In nucleotides, the sequence is TGCGCCAGCAGCTTGGGGACGGAAGAGCAGTACTTC.